One sample yielded the 18 T cell receptor beta chains listed below, sequenced in a study of CD8 T cells in ankylosing spondylitis. Via MiXCR, TCRdb re-called the 5' RACE reads, giving one row per CDR3 protein. The table includes about 110,000 distinct CDR3 sequences, about 25% detected once. What was sequenced was synovial fluid, either unsorted or a sorted T cell fraction (not recorded which). The receptors were gathered from a male donor with ankylosing spondylitis.

V gene TRBV7-9 combines with J gene TRBJ2-5; TRBD1 matches at 11 bases. The V segment lost 5 bases and the J segment 8 bases; nucleotides outside the gene matches: 10. The CDR3 is made up of 15 amino acids. Germline V CDR1 and CDR2: SEHNR, FQNEAQ (reference sequence). The CDR3 DNA reads TGTGCCAGCAGCGTCATTTCCGGGACAGGGGGAACCCAGTACTTC. Residues: CASSVISGTGGTQYF.

This clonotype has more than one count but fewer than ten. The V and J genes are TRBV29-1 and TRBJ2-7; the D call may be TRBD1 or TRBD2 (6 bases each). Germline V lookup: CDR1 SQVTM, CDR2 ANQGSEA. CDR3 size: 13 residues. Trimming shortened V by 6 bases and J by 2 bases, and 14 bases separated the two germline ends. This CDR3 reads CSVRGDVAYEQYF. Here the CDR3 DNA reads TGCAGCGTGAGGGGGGACGTAGCCTACGAGCAGTACTTC.

This clonotype turned up a few times. The CDR3 DNA reads TGTGCCAGCAGCCAAGGGTCGACTAGCGGGAGGGCCTACGAGCAGTACTTC. This gives the protein CASSQGSTSGRAYEQYF. The chain couples TRBV4-2 to TRBJ2-7; TRBD2 aligns across 14 bases. The CDR3 consists of 17 residues. V lost 1 base to trimming and J lost 2 bases; unmatched junction nucleotides: 4. Germline CDR1 LGHNA, CDR2 YNFKEQ.

The J gene is TRBJ1-6, the V gene TRBV5-1; D not certain. Germline loops: CDR1 SGHRS, CDR2 YFSETQ. This CDR3 has 14 amino acids. Deletions cut 3 bases from V and 10 bases from J, with 14 bases between. The CDR3 is CASSSTGWESPLHF. The CDR3 DNA reads TGCGCCAGCAGCTCGACCGGGTGGGAATCACCCCTCCACTTT.

Only a few counts were recorded for this clonotype. This chain joins TRBV3-1 and TRBJ1-2; D gene uncertain. The CDR3 runs 15 residues. The V end lost 6 bases, the J end lost 4 bases, and 18 bases lay between the germline ends. Germline assignment: CDR1 LGHDT and CDR2 YNNKEL (reference sequence). The CDR3 reads CASSRIYNEPYGYTF. The DNA of the CDR3 is TGTGCCAGCAGTCGTATTTACAACGAACCCTATGGCTACACCTTC.

In its sample, this clonotype was seen a few times. The chain employs TRBV27 and TRBJ2-1; 8 nucleotides match TRBD2. From germline, CDR1 is MNHEY and CDR2 SMNVEV (reference sequence). This CDR3 region has 17 residues. After removal of 0 bases from V and 5 bases from J, the junction contained 9 bases not matched to a gene. Written as DNA, the CDR3 is TGTGCCAGCAGTTTATCACAGCGGGAGAGGTTTGACAATGAGCAGTTCTTC. Translated, it gives CASSLSQRERFDNEQFF.

This clonotype showed up just a few times. The chain employs TRBV12-3 or TRBV12-4 and TRBJ2-2, with D possibly being TRBD1 or TRBD2 (6 bases each). V was pared by 7 bases and J by 0 bases, with 12 bases between. The CDR3 has 15 amino acids. CDR3 in amino acids: CASILGGSNTGELFF. CDR3 bases: TGTGCCAGCATCCTAGGGGGGTCGAACACCGGGGAGCTGTTTTTT.

The chain recombines TRBV7-8 with TRBJ2-7; TRBD1 aligns across 7 bases. The germline gives CDR1 SGHVS, CDR2 FQNEAQ. V was clipped by 5 bases and J by 3 bases; unmatched bases: 16. The CDR3 spans 17 residues. The CDR3 here is CASSPLIPGTGDYEQYF. The CDR3 DNA sequence: TGTGCCAGCAGCCCGCTGATCCCGGGAACAGGGGACTACGAGCAGTACTTC.

Note on this clonotype: The junction and the germline gene differ at one end; a read error may be behind it. V is TRBV29-1 and J is TRBJ2-2; a possible D gene is TRBD1 (5 bases). The germline V gene has CDR1 SQVTM and CDR2 ANQGSEA. This CDR3 has 15 amino acids. The CDR3 region has the DNA TGCAGCGTTGAGCAGGGCTCTTGGAACTCCGGGGAGCTGTTTTTT. The encoded protein is CSVEQGSWNSGELFF.

V usage is TRBV6-1 and J usage is TRBJ1-4; the D gene is possibly TRBD1 (6 bases). The length of the CDR3 is 13 residues. The V and J ends lost 6 bases and 6 bases respectively, with 11 bases between them. Germline lookup yields CDR1 MNHNS and CDR2 SASEGT. The CDR3 protein is CASRGGQDEKLFF. For the CDR3, the DNA is TGTGCCAGCAGAGGGGGGCAGGATGAAAAACTGTTTTTT.

The chain links TRBV5-1 to TRBJ2-3; D is ambiguous. CDR3 length equals 13 residues. Germline CDR1 and CDR2: SGHRS and YFSETQ. Trimming left V 0 bases short and J 4 bases short, with 6 bases between. CDR3 in DNA: TGCGCCAGCAGCTTGGTATGGGCAGATACGCAGTATTTT. Translation: CASSLVWADTQYF.

This clonotype was counted only a few times. The DNA for the CDR3 is TGTGCCAGCTCACCAGCTACAGGGTCCTACGAGCAGTACGTC. This gives the protein CASSPATGSYEQYV. This chain connects TRBV18 to TRBJ2-7, with D possibly being TRBD1 (6 bases). This CDR3 has 14 residues. The germline V gene encodes CDR1 KGHSH and CDR2 LQKENI. V was pared by 2 bases and J by 1 base, with 9 bases between.

The chain links TRBV7-8 to TRBJ2-1, with TRBD2 matching 8 bases. J lost 5 bases, V lost 2 bases, and 11 bases had no gene match. There are 17 residues in the CDR3. Germline CDR1 is SGHVS and CDR2 is FQNEAQ. DNA of the CDR3: TGTGCCAGCAGCTTAACCGGGACTAGGGGGAGAAACAATGAGCAGTTCTTC. Translated, it gives CASSLTGTRGRNNEQFF.

This clonotype has a handful of counts. The J gene is TRBJ2-1, the V gene TRBV3-1; no firm D call. Germline assignment: CDR1 LGHDT and CDR2 YNNKEL (reference sequence). Trimming took 0 bases from V and 9 from J, leaving 6 bases between them. The CDR3 is 12 residues long. CDR3 amino acids: CASSQEGLEQFF. The CDR3 coding sequence is TGTGCCAGCAGCCAAGAGGGTCTTGAGCAGTTCTTC.

This chain connects TRBV5-1 to TRBJ2-1; 11 nucleotides line up with TRBD2. V lost 0 bases to trimming and J lost 8 bases; unmatched junction nucleotides: 10. Germline CDR1 and CDR2: SGHRS and YFSETQ. The length of the CDR3 is 17 residues. In nucleotides, the CDR3 is TGCGCCAGCAGCTTGGGATCCCTAGCGGGGGGTAGGGATGAGCAGTTCTTC. It codes for CASSLGSLAGGRDEQFF.

The V call is TRBV5-1, the J call TRBJ2-2; the D is unclear. V dropped 0 bases and J dropped 0 bases, with 6 bases sitting between them. In germline, CDR1 is SGHRS, CDR2 YFSETQ. The CDR3 is made up of 15 amino acids. The CDR3 DNA reads TGCGCCAGCAGCTTGGGTCATACGAACACCGGGGAGCTGTTTTTT. Residues: CASSLGHTNTGELFF.

The chain joins TRBV18 to TRBJ2-1, with D possibly called TRBD1 or TRBD2 (5 bases each). The CDR3 covers 14 residues. CDR1 and CDR2 (germline): KGHSH, LQKENI. V lost 3 bases and J lost 6, with 12 bases in between. CDR3 residues: CASSPLGDLNEQFF. The CDR3, as DNA: TGTGCCAGCTCACCCTTGGGGGACCTCAATGAGCAGTTCTTC.

This clonotype has a handful of counts. V usage is TRBV2 and J usage is TRBJ1-5; D unresolved. The germline CDR1 and CDR2 sequences are SNHLY and FYNNEI. The CDR3 is made up of 12 amino acids. V was cut by 5 bases and J by 6 bases, with 8 bases left in between. The CDR3 sequence: CASSLESQPQHF. The CDR3 bases are TGTGCCAGCAGTTTAGAGAGTCAGCCCCAGCATTTT.